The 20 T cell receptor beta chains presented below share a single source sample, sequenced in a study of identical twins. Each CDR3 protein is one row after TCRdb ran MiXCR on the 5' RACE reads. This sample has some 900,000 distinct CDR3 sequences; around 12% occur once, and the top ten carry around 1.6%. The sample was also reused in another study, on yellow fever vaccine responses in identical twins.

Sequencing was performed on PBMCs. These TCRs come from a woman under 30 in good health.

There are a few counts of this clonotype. DNA of the CDR3: TGCAGTGCCCCCACGGGGCCAAATGAAAAACTGTTTTTT. It encodes CSAPTGPNEKLFF. This chain uses TRBV20-1 with TRBJ1-4, with a tentative D call TRBD1 (5 bases). Trimming took off 6 bases at V and 5 bases at J, with 13 bases between the two ends. CDR1 DFQATT and CDR2 SNEGSKA come from the germline V gene (reference sequence). CDR3 length: 13 amino acids.

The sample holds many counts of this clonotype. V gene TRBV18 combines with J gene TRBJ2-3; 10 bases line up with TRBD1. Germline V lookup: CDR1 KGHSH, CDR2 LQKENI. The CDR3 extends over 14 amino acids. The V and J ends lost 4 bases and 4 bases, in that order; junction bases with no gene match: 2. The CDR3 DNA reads TGTGCCAGCTCACGGGACAGGGGCTCAGATACGCAGTATTTT. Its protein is CASSRDRGSDTQYF.

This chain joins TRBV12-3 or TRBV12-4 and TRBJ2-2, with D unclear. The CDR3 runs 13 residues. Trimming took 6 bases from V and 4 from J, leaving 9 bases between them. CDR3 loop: CASSPVPTGELFF. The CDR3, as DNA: TGTGCCAGCAGCCCCGTTCCCACCGGGGAGCTGTTTTTT.

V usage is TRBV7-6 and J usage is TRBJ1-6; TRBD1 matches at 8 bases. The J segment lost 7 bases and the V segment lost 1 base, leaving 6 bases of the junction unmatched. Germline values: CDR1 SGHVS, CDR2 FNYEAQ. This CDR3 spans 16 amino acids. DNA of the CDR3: TGTGCCAGCAGCTTAGGACCCCAGGGGGCGAATTCACCCCTCCACTTT. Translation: CASSLGPQGANSPLHF.

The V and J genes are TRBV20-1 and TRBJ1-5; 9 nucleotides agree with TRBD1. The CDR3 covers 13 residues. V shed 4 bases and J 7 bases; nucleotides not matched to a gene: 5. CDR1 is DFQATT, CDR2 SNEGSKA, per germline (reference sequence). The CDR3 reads CSAKPGQGQPQHF. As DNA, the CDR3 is TGCAGTGCTAAACCGGGACAGGGACAGCCCCAGCATTTT.

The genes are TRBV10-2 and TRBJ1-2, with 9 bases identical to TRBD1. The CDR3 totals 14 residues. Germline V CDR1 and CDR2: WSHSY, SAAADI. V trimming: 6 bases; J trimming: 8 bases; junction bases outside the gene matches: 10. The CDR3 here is CASSGTGPLGGYTF. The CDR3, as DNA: TGCGCCAGCAGCGGGACAGGGCCCTTAGGGGGCTACACCTTC.

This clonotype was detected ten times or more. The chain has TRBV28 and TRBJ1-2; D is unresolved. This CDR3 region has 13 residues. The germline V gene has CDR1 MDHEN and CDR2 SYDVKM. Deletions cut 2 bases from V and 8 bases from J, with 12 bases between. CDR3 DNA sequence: TGTGCCAGCAGTTTAGGGCAGTCTAGAGGCTACACCTTC. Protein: CASSLGQSRGYTF.

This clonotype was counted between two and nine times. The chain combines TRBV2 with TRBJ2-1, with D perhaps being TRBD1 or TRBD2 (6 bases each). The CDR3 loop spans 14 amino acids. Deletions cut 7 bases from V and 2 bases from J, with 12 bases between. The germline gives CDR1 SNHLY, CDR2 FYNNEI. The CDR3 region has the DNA TGTGCCAGCACGAAGGGGGGCCCCTACAATGAGCAGTTCTTC. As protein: CASTKGGPYNEQFF.

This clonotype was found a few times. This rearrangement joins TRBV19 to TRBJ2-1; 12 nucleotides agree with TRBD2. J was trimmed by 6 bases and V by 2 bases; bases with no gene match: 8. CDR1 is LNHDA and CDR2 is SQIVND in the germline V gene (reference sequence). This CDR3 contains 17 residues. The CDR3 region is CASSILGLAGPINEQFF. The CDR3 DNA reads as TGTGCCAGTAGTATACTAGGACTAGCGGGGCCGATCAATGAGCAGTTCTTC.

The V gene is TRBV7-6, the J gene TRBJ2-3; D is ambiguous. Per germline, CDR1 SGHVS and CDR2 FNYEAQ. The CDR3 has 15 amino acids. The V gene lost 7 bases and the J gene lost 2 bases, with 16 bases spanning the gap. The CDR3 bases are TGTGCCAGCACCAAAAGGGCGGAAAACACAGATACGCAGTATTTT. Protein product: CASTKRAENTDTQYF.

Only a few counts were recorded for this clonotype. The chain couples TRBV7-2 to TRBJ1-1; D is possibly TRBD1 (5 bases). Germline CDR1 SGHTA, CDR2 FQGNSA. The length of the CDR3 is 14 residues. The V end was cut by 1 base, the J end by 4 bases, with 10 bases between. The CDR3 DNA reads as TGTGCCAGCAGCTTAGTCCCAGGGATCACTGAAGCTTTCTTT. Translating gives CASSLVPGITEAFF.

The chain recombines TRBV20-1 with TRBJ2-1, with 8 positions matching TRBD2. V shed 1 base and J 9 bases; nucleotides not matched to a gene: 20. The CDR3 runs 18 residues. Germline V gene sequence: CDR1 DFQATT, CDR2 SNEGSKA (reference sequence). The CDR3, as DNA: TGCAGTGCTAGAGTCACGGGGGGGAGGGCCTCTTCCACAATTGAGCAGTTCTTC. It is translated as CSARVTGGRASSTIEQFF.

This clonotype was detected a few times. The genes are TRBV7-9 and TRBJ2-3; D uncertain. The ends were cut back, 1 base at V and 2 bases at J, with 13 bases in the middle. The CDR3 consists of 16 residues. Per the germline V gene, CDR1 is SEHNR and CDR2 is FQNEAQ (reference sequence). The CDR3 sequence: CASSLEVYVDTDTQYF. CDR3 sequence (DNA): TGTGCCAGCAGCTTAGAGGTCTACGTCGACACAGATACGCAGTATTTT.

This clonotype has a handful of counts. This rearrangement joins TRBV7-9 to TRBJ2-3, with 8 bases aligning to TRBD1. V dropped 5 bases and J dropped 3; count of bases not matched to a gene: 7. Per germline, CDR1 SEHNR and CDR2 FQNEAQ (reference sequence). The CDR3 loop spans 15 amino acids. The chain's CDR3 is CASSIQGERTDTQYF. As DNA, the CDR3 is TGTGCCAGCAGCATACAGGGGGAGAGAACAGATACGCAGTATTTT.

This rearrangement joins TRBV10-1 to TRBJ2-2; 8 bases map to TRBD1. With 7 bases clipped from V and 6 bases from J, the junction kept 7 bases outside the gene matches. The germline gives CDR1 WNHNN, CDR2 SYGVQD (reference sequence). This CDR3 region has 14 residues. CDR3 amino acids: CASKRDRTPGELFF. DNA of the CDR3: TGCGCCAGCAAACGGGACAGGACGCCCGGGGAGCTGTTTTTT.

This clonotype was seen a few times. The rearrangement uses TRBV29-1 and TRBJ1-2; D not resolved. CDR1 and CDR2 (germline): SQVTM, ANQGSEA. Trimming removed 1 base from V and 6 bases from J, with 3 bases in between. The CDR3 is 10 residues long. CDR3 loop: CSVEVDGYTF. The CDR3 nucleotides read TGCAGCGTTGAAGTTGATGGCTACACCTTC.

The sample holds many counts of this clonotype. The CDR3 is CASSQADQADTQYF. CDR3 sequence (DNA): TGTGCCAGCAGCCAGGCGGATCAGGCAGATACGCAGTATTTT. V usage is TRBV6-4 and J usage is TRBJ2-3; D ambiguous. In germline, CDR1 is MRHNA, CDR2 SNTAGT. The CDR3 consists of 14 residues. V shed 6 bases and J shed 4 bases, with 14 bases lying between them.

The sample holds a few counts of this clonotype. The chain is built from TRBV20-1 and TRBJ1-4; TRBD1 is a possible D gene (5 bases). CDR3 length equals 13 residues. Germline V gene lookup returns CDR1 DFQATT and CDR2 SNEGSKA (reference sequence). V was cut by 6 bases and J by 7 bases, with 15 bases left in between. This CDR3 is CSAKDGHGEKLFF. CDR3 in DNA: TGCAGTGCGAAGGACGGACATGGTGAAAAACTGTTTTTT.

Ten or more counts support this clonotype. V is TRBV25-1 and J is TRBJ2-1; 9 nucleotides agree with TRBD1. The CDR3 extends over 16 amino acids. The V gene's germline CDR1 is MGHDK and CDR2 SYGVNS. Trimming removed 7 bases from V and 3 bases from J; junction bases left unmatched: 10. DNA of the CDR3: TGTGCCAGCATACCTCCCCCGGGACAGGGCTACAATGAGCAGTTCTTC. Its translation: CASIPPPGQGYNEQFF.

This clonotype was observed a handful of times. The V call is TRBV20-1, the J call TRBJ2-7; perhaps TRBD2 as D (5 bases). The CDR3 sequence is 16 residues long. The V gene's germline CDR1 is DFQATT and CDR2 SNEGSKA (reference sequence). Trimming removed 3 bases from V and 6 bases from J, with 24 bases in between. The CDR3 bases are TGCAGTGCTAGGCCCCGACTACCCCGTGCTCCCTTCGAGCAGTACTTC. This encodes CSARPRLPRAPFEQYF.